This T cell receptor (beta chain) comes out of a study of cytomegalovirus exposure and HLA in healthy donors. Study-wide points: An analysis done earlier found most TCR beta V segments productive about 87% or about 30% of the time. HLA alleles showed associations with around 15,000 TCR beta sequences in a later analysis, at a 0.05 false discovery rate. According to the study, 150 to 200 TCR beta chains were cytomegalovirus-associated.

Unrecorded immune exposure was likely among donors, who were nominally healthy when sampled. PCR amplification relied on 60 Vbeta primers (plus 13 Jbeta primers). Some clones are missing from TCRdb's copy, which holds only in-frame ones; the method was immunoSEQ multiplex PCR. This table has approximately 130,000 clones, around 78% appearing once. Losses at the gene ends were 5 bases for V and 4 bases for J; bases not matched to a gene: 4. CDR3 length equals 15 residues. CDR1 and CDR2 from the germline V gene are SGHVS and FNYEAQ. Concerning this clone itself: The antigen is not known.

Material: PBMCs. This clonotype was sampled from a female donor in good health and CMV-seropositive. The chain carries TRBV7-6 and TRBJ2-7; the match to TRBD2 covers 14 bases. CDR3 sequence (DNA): TGTGCCAGCAGCGCGACTAGCGGGGGGGCATACGAGCAGTACTTC. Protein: CASSATSGGAYEQYF.